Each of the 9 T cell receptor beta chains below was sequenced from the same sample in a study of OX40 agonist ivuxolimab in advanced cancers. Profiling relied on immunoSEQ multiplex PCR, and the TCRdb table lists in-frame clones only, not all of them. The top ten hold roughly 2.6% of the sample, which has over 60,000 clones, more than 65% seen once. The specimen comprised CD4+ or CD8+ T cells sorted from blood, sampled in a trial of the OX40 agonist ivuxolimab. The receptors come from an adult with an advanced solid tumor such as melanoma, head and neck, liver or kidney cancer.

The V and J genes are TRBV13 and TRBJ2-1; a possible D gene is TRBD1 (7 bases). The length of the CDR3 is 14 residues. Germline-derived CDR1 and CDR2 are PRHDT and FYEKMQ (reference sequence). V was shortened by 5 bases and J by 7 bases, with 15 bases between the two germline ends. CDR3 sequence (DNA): TGTGCCAGCAGCACCCGACAGGGAGGAAATGAGCAGTTCTTC. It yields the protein CASSTRQGGNEQFF.

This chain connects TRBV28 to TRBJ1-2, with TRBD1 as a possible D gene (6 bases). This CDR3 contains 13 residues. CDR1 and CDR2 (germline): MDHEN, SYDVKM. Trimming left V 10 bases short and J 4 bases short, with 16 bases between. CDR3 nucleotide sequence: TGTGCCACGACTCGACGGGACATCTATGGCTACACCTTC. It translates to CATTRRDIYGYTF.

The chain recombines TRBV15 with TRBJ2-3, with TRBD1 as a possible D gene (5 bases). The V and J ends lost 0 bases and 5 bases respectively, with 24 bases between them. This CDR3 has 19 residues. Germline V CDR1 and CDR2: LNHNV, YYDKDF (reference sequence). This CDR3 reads CATSRDREVGALIQDTQYF. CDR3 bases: TGTGCCACCAGCAGAGATCGTGAGGTTGGGGCCCTAATACAAGATACGCAGTATTTT.

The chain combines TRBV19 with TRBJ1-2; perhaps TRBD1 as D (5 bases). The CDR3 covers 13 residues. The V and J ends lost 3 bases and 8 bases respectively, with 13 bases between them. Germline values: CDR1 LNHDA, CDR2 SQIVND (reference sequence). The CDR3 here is CASSMAGIEGYTF. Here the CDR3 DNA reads TGTGCCAGTAGTATGGCAGGGATCGAAGGCTACACCTTC.

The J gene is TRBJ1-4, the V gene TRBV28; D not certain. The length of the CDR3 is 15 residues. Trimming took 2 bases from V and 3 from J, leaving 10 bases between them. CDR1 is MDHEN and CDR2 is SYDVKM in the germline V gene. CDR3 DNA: TGTGCCAGCAGTTTAATGAGGGCGGCTAATGAAAAACTGTTTTTT. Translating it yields CASSLMRAANEKLFF.

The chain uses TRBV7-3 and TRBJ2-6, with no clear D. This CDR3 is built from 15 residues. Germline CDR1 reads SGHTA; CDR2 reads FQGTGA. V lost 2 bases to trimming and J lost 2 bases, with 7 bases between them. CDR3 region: CASSLGLAGANVLTF. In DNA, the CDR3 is TGTGCCAGCAGCTTAGGGCTAGCTGGGGCCAACGTCCTGACTTTC.

This chain's CDR3 is CASSVDSRNTEAFF. CDR3 in DNA: TGCGCCAGCAGCGTGGACAGCCGCAACACTGAAGCTTTCTTT. This rearrangement joins TRBV5-1 to TRBJ1-1, with D perhaps matching TRBD1 (6 bases). V lost 4 bases, J lost 2 bases, and 12 bases lay in between. Germline CDR1 is SGHRS and CDR2 is YFSETQ. This CDR3 is 14 amino acids long.

CDR3 sequence (DNA): TGTGCCAGCAGTTACGAGGGAGGGACCTCTTACTATGGCTACACCTTC. It translates to CASSYEGGTSYYGYTF. The chain uses TRBV6-5 and TRBJ1-2, with a tentative D call TRBD1 (5 bases). Between the trimmed V and J ends, which lost 2 bases and 3 bases, there was a span of 16 bases. The CDR3 runs 16 residues. Germline-derived CDR1 and CDR2 are MNHEY and SVGAGI.

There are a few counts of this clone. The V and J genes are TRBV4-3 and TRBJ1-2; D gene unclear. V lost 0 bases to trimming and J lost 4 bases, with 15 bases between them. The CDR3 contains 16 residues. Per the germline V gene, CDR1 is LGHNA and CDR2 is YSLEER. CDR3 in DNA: TGCGCCAGCAGCCAAGATATGCGCGGAGGAGGCTATGGCTACACCTTC. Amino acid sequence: CASSQDMRGGGYGYTF.